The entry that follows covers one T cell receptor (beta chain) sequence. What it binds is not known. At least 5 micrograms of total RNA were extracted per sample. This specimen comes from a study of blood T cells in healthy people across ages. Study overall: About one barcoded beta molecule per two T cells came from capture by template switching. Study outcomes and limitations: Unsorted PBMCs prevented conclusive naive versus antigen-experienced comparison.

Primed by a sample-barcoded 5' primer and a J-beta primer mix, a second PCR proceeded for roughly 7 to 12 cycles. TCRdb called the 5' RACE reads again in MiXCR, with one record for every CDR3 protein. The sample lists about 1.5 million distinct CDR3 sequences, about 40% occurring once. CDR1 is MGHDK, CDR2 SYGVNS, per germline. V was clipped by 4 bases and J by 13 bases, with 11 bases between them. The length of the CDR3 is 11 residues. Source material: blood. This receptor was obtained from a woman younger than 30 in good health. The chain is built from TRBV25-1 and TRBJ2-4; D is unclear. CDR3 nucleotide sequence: TGTGCCAGCAGTGGATTCAGTGAGCAGTACTTC. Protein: CASSGFSEQYF.